Listed below are T cell receptor beta chains from one sample, sequenced in a study of blood T cell repertoires in COVID-19. Some clones are missing from TCRdb's copy, which holds only in-frame ones; the method was immunoSEQ multiplex PCR. The data show around 100,000 clones, with approximately 88% seen just once and roughly 0.83% held by the top ten. The sequencing input was peripheral blood. These receptors were obtained from a woman aged 70-85 years with acute or convalescent COVID-19. Both conserved end residues are part of each CDR3. The D gene is left open where the match is weak. Clone size is shown for a subset of rows, as once, few, many or a class of expanded clone.

size	J	D	V	CDR3	DNA
.	TRBJ1-2	TRBD1	TRBV6-5	CASSRDRRNYGYTF	TGTGCCAGCAGTCGGGACAGGCGGAACTATGGCTACACCTTC
few	TRBJ2-3	TRBD1	TRBV19	CASMDRGASGTDTQYF	TGTGCCTCAATGGACAGGGGGGCATCTGGGACAGATACGCAGTATTTT
.	TRBJ2-1	.	TRBV29-1	CSVGGVRGGNEQFF	TGCAGCGTTGGAGGTGTAAGGGGGGGCAATGAGCAGTTCTTC
.	TRBJ1-5	TRBD1	TRBV15	CATSRDPGQFNQPQHF	TGTGCCACCAGCAGAGACCCGGGACAGTTTAATCAGCCCCAGCATTTT
.	TRBJ2-1	TRBD2	TRBV12-3/TRBV12-4	CASSRTSWIEQFF	TGTGCCAGCAGCCGGACTAGCTGGATTGAGCAGTTCTTC
.	TRBJ2-2	.	TRBV15	CATSRVWGRTGELFF	TGTGCCACCAGCAGAGTTTGGGGGCGCACCGGGGAGCTGTTTTTT
.	TRBJ1-1	.	TRBV6-5	CASSLVRQVVTEAFF	TGTGCCAGCAGCCTCGTCCGACAGGTCGTCACTGAAGCTTTCTTT
.	TRBJ2-5	TRBD1	TRBV3-1/TRBV3-2	CASSQDGGQQETQYF	TGTGCCAGCAGCCAAGATGGGGGACAGCAAGAGACCCAGTACTTC
.	TRBJ1-1	.	TRBV2	CARKAAGDMTEAFF	TGTGCCAGGAAGGCAGCCGGGGATATGACTGAAGCTTTCTTT
.	TRBJ2-1	TRBD1	TRBV11-2	CASTPGQGPWGEQFF	TGTGCCAGCACCCCAGGACAGGGCCCTTGGGGTGAGCAGTTCTTC
.	TRBJ2-2	TRBD1	TRBV15	CATTTWDRGGTGELFF	TGTGCCACCACCACCTGGGACAGGGGAGGGACCGGGGAGCTGTTTTTT
.	TRBJ2-5	.	TRBV27	CASSSGLQETQYF	TGTGCCAGCAGTTCAGGGCTTCAAGAGACCCAGTACTTC
.	TRBJ1-3	TRBD1	TRBV11-3	CASSSGDSGNTIYF	TGTGCCAGCAGCTCTGGGGACAGCGGAAACACCATATATTTT
.	TRBJ2-7	TRBD1	TRBV9	CASSVGDRASYEQYF	TGTGCCAGCAGCGTAGGAGACAGGGCCTCCTACGAGCAGTACTTC
.	TRBJ2-3	.	TRBV28	CASSGPTQYF	TGTGCCAGCAGTGGGCCTACGCAGTATTTT
.	TRBJ2-1	.	TRBV12-3/TRBV12-4	CASSWGRSDVQFF	TGTGCCAGCAGTTGGGGCAGGAGCGATGTGCAGTTCTTC
.	TRBJ1-6	TRBD1	TRBV18	CASSRMGQGNSPLHF	TGTGCCAGCTCACGCATGGGACAGGGAAATTCACCCCTCCACTTT
.	TRBJ2-2	TRBD1	TRBV19	CASTRGQDPNTGELFF	TGTGCCAGTACCCGGGGACAGGATCCGAACACCGGGGAGCTGTTTTTT
.	TRBJ2-6	.	TRBV5-4	CASSPRHSGANVLTF	TGTGCCAGCAGCCCCAGACACTCTGGGGCCAACGTCCTGACTTTC
.	TRBJ1-5	TRBD1	TRBV5-8	CASSSTGWVDQPQHF	TGTGCCAGCAGCTCGACAGGGTGGGTCGATCAGCCCCAGCATTTT
.	TRBJ1-6	.	TRBV6-5	CASNAGMGNSPLHF	TGTGCCAGCAACGCAGGAATGGGTAATTCACCCCTCCACTTT
.	TRBJ1-1	.	TRBV27	CASTLRRGNTEAFF	TGTGCCAGCACCCTAAGGAGGGGGAACACTGAAGCTTTCTTT
.	TRBJ2-3	.	TRBV6-2/TRBV6-3	CASSLSYGDTQYF	TGTGCCAGCAGCCTCAGTTATGGAGATACGCAGTATTTT
once	TRBJ1-3	.	TRBV6-5	CASRQQFSGNTIYF	TGTGCCAGCAGACAACAGTTCTCTGGAAACACCATATATTTT
.	TRBJ2-1	TRBD1	TRBV29-1	CSGETGGGPFF	TGCAGCGGAGAGACAGGGGGAGGGCCGTTCTTC
.	TRBJ2-1	TRBD1	TRBV3-1/TRBV3-2	CASSWTGMGYNEQFF	TGTGCCAGCAGCTGGACAGGGATGGGATACAATGAGCAGTTCTTC
.	TRBJ1-1	TRBD1	TRBV7-9	CASSQGEWAEAFF	TGTGCCAGCAGCCAGGGGGAATGGGCTGAAGCTTTCTTT
.	TRBJ1-6	.	TRBV5-6	CASSSDTGSKASPLHF	TGTGCCAGCAGCTCAGACACAGGGAGTAAGGCCTCACCCCTCCACTTT
.	TRBJ2-5	.	TRBV9	CASSVRASTQGGGVQETQYF	TGTGCCAGCAGCGTAAGGGCGTCCACACAGGGTGGAGGAGTCCAAGAGACCCAGTACTTC
.	TRBJ2-1	.	TRBV5-4	CASSLELTSSYNEQFF	TGTGCCAGCAGCTTGGAACTAACTAGCTCCTACAATGAGCAGTTCTTC
.	TRBJ2-3	.	TRBV4-2	CASSQELRGPTDTQYF	TGTGCCAGCAGCCAAGAACTCAGGGGCCCGACAGATACGCAGTATTTT
.	TRBJ1-4	.	TRBV9	CASSVGQGQAEKLFF	TGTGCCAGCAGCGTAGGTCAGGGGCAGGCTGAAAAACTGTTTTTT
.	TRBJ1-3	.	TRBV6-5	CASSPPTGSGNTIYF	TGTGCCAGCAGTCCCCCGACTGGTAGCGGAAACACCATATATTTT
few	TRBJ2-6	.	TRBV5-1	CASSWRSPSGANVLTF	TGCGCCAGCAGCTGGAGATCCCCCTCTGGGGCCAACGTCCTGACTTTC
.	TRBJ2-1	.	TRBV29-1	CSARNLASYNEQFF	TGCAGCGCCAGGAACCTGGCCTCCTACAATGAGCAGTTCTTC
.	TRBJ2-6	.	TRBV18	CASSPPNRAGANVLTF	TGTGCCAGCTCACCACCCAACAGGGCTGGGGCCAACGTCCTGACTTTC
once	TRBJ2-5	TRBD2	TRBV24-1	CATSAGLAGGGETQYF	TGTGCCACCAGTGCGGGACTAGCGGGAGGAGGAGAGACCCAGTACTTC
.	TRBJ2-3	TRBD2	TRBV5-1	CASSLGIAGVPDTQYF	TGCGCCAGCAGCTTGGGGATAGCGGGGGTCCCAGATACGCAGTATTTT
.	TRBJ2-2	.	TRBV9	CASSVDERGGPTGELFF	TGTGCCAGCAGCGTAGATGAGAGGGGGGGCCCCACCGGGGAGCTGTTTTTT
.	TRBJ2-7	TRBD2	TRBV9	CASSVAGTSGYEQYF	TGTGCCAGCAGCGTAGCAGGGACTAGCGGCTACGAGCAGTACTTC
.	TRBJ1-2	.	TRBV7-8	CASSPTGATYGYTF	TGTGCCAGCAGCCCGACGGGTGCAACCTATGGCTACACCTTC
.	TRBJ2-3	.	TRBV7-9	CASSLAADTDTQYF	TGTGCCAGCAGCTTAGCGGCCGACACAGATACGCAGTATTTT
.	TRBJ1-1	TRBD1	TRBV5-1	CASSLVQGAAEAFF	TGCGCCAGCAGCTTGGTTCAGGGGGCGGCCGAAGCTTTCTTT
.	TRBJ1-2	.	TRBV5-5	CASSFTGPALGYTF	TGTGCCAGCAGCTTTACAGGGCCGGCGCTTGGCTACACCTTC
.	TRBJ1-6	TRBD1	TRBV3-1/TRBV3-2	CASSRYPPGQGLSPLHF	TGTGCCAGCAGCCGATACCCTCCGGGACAGGGTCTTTCACCCCTCCACTTT
.	TRBJ2-1	.	TRBV7-2	CASSLEGTLSYNEQFF	TGTGCCAGCAGCTTGGAAGGGACTCTCTCCTACAATGAGCAGTTCTTC
.	TRBJ1-5	.	TRBV19	CASSMLGSAQHF	TGTGCCAGTAGTATGTTGGGCTCGGCCCAGCATTTT
.	TRBJ1-2	.	TRBV6-5	CASSGSFWYGYTF	TGTGCCAGCAGCGGGTCGTTTTGGTATGGCTACACCTTC
.	TRBJ2-1	TRBD2	TRBV15	CATSRDLRLAGAYNEQFF	TGTGCCACCAGCAGAGATCTCCGGCTAGCGGGTGCCTACAATGAGCAGTTCTTC
few	TRBJ2-7	TRBD1	TRBV2	CASTPGGTGVYEQYF	TGTGCCAGCACCCCTGGAGGGACAGGGGTTTACGAGCAGTACTTC
.	TRBJ1-4	TRBD1	TRBV30	CAWTRGDEKLFF	TGTGCCTGGACCAGGGGGGATGAAAAACTGTTTTTT
.	TRBJ1-3	.	TRBV6-5	CASRGTEVSGNTIYF	TGTGCCAGCAGGGGGACTGAAGTCTCTGGAAACACCATATATTTT
.	TRBJ2-3	TRBD1	TRBV20-1	CSARTGGTQYF	TGCAGTGCCAGGACAGGTGGTACGCAGTATTTT
.	TRBJ2-3	.	TRBV10-3	CAISEGVAVTDTQYF	TGTGCCATCAGTGAGGGGGTAGCGGTCACAGATACGCAGTATTTT
.	TRBJ2-1	.	TRBV10-2	CASSDAGINEQFF	TGCGCCAGCAGTGACGCGGGGATTAATGAGCAGTTCTTC
.	TRBJ2-7	.	TRBV9	CASSSILPEGEQYF	TGTGCCAGCAGCTCTATCCTACCGGAGGGGGAGCAGTACTTC